The source of this T cell receptor beta chain is a study of blood T cell repertoires in COVID-19. Study information: The study drew acute and convalescent COVID-19 samples from the United States, Italy and Spain.

This clone was seen once. The data were produced by immunoSEQ multiplex PCR, yet TCRdb's version contains in-frame clones alone and is incomplete. This repertoire shows some 220,000 clones, around 89% found once; its top ten account for 3.5%. Germline V gives CDR1 SGHKS, CDR2 YYEKEE (reference sequence). The CDR3 is 15 residues long. V was shortened by 0 bases and J by 0 bases, with 8 bases between the two germline ends. The TCR sequence derives from a woman aged 18-29 years in a cohort exposed to, infected with or recovered from COVID-19 (not recorded which). Sequencing was performed on PBMCs or T cells enriched from blood (not recorded which). V is TRBV5-5 and J is TRBJ2-3; D gene unclear. The CDR3 nucleotides are TGTGCCAGCAGCTTGGTCCAGTTGAGCACAGATACGCAGTATTTT. It is translated as CASSLVQLSTDTQYF.